Shown below are 23 T cell receptor beta chains from a single sample sequenced in a study of cytomegalovirus exposure and HLA in healthy donors. Only in-frame clones appear in the TCRdb table, and some are missing; sequencing was by immunoSEQ multiplex PCR. The sample lists fewer than 55,000 clones, about 90% occurring once. Input material: PBMCs. The receptors were sampled from a man aged 18 to 30 in good health and CMV-seronegative.

The V call is TRBV25-1, the J call TRBJ2-5; 9 nucleotides agree with TRBD1. The CDR3 is 16 amino acids. V was clipped by 2 bases and J by 0 bases; unmatched bases: 4. CDR1 is MGHDK and CDR2 is SYGVNS in the germline V gene. The CDR3, as DNA: TGTGCCAGCAGTGAAGGGACAGGGCAGTACCAAGAGACCCAGTACTTC. This translates into CASSEGTGQYQETQYF. The full variable domain, completed using reference TRBV25-1 and TRBJ2-5, is EADIYQTPRYLVIGTGKKITLECSQTMGHDKMYWYQQDPGMELHLIHYSYGVNSTEKGDLSSESTVSRIRTEHFPLTLESARPSHTSQYLCASSEGTGQYQETQYFGPGTRLLVL.

This clone was seen a single time. Compared with germline, one end of the junction differs, possibly owing to a read error. V usage is TRBV9 and J usage is TRBJ2-1, with TRBD2 matching 11 bases. Germline V gene data show CDR1 as SGDLS and CDR2 as YYNGEE. The CDR3 spans 15 residues. This CDR3 reads CASSGSGRAYNEQFF. CDR3 bases: TGTGCCAGCAGCGGTAGCGGGAGGGCCTATAATGAGCAGTTCTTC. The full variable domain, its missing parts supplied by reference TRBV9 and TRBJ2-1, is DSGVTQTPKHLITATGQRVTLRCSPRSGDLSVYWYQQSLDQGLQFLIQYYNGEERAKGNILERFSAQQFPDLHSELNLSSLELGDSALYFCASSGSGRAYNEQFFGPGTRLTVL.

J is TRBJ2-6 and V is TRBV19; 9 positions agree with TRBD2. Germline assignment: CDR1 LNHDA and CDR2 SQIVND (reference sequence). Trimming removed 6 bases from V and 4 bases from J; junction bases left unmatched: 13. The CDR3 runs 18 residues. The chain's CDR3 is CASRKWVAGVKGANVLTF. CDR3 coding DNA: TGTGCCAGTAGAAAGTGGGTAGCGGGAGTGAAAGGGGCCAACGTCCTGACTTTC.

This clone was seen a single time. The CDR3 DNA reads TGTGCCAGCAGGGGACAGACCGTCTACGAGCAGTACTTC. Its translation is CASRGQTVYEQYF. The chain employs TRBV6-5 and TRBJ2-7; 7 bases map to TRBD1. This CDR3 region has 13 residues. Germline assignment: CDR1 MNHEY and CDR2 SVGAGI. V was pared by 6 bases and J by 3 bases, with 5 bases of the junction left unmatched.

The rearrangement joins TRBV6-5 to TRBJ2-5; D gene ambiguous. The CDR3 covers 16 residues. V was clipped by 1 base and J by 7 bases, with 19 bases between them. Germline CDR1 and CDR2: MNHEY and SVGAGI. CDR3 amino acids: CASSYWAELNTLTQYF. The CDR3 nucleotides read TGTGCCAGCAGTTACTGGGCAGAGCTGAATACTTTGACCCAGTACTTC.

The V and J genes are TRBV10-3 and TRBJ2-4; 8 bases fit TRBD1. The V gene's germline CDR1 is ENHRY and CDR2 SYGVKD. V lost 0 bases, J lost 4 bases, and 5 bases stayed unmatched. This CDR3 is built from 16 residues. This CDR3 is CAISESEGQAKNIQYF. The CDR3 DNA reads as TGTGCCATCAGTGAGTCGGAGGGACAGGCGAAAAACATTCAGTACTTC.

The V gene is TRBV2, the J gene TRBJ1-3; maybe TRBD1 (6 bases). CDR1 is SNHLY, CDR2 FYNNEI, per germline. The germline V and J ends were trimmed by 0 bases and 4 bases, with 10 bases remaining between them. This CDR3 has 15 amino acids. The CDR3 sequence is CASSEALDSGNTIYF. CDR3 bases: TGTGCCAGCAGTGAAGCGCTGGACAGCGGAAACACCATATATTTT. Looking up the rest from reference TRBV2 and TRBJ1-3 gives the full variable domain: EPEVTQTPSHQVTQMGQEVILRCVPISNHLYFYWYRQILGQKVEFLVSFYNNEISEKSEIFDDQFSVERPDGSNFTLKIRSTKLEDSAMYFCASSEALDSGNTIYFGEGSWLTVV.

Here the CDR3 reads CASSYSRTGHYEQYF. In nucleotides, the CDR3 is TGTGCCAGCAGTTACTCGAGGACAGGCCACTACGAGCAGTACTTC. The rearrangement joins TRBV6-5 to TRBJ2-7, with 7 bases that match TRBD1. The trim removed 0 bases at V and 3 bases at J, leaving 5 bases unmatched. The germline CDR1 and CDR2 sequences are MNHEY and SVGAGI. This CDR3 region has 15 residues.

The chain employs TRBV5-1 and TRBJ2-3, with TRBD2 as a possible D gene (6 bases). Germline CDR1 and CDR2: SGHRS and YFSETQ. The V end lost 0 bases, the J end lost 3 bases, and 11 bases lay between the germline ends. The CDR3 has 15 residues. The CDR3 here is CASSLARRVTDTQYF. DNA of the CDR3: TGCGCCAGCAGCTTGGCCCGGAGGGTTACAGATACGCAGTATTTT.

J is TRBJ1-1 and V is TRBV9; D is uncertain. Trimming left V 2 bases short and J 1 base short, with 9 bases between. The CDR3 contains 14 residues. The germline CDR1 and CDR2 sequences are SGDLS and YYNGEE. As DNA, the CDR3 is TGTGCCAGCAGCGTGACCTCGGGGAACACTGAAGCTTTCTTT. Its translation: CASSVTSGNTEAFF.

The chain joins TRBV9 to TRBJ1-2; TRBD1 agrees at 12 bases. The junction had 5 bases not matched to a gene; V was cut back by 0 bases and J by 2 bases. The CDR3 consists of 17 residues. In germline, CDR1 is SGDLS, CDR2 YYNGEE. As DNA, the CDR3 is TGTGCCAGCAGCGTAGTCGGGACAGGGGGCGCGAACTATGGCTACACCTTC. Its translation: CASSVVGTGGANYGYTF.

This clone has only a few counts. The genes are TRBV9 and TRBJ2-3; 7 bases agree with TRBD1. This CDR3 comprises 15 residues. Germline V lookup: CDR1 SGDLS, CDR2 YYNGEE. Unmatched junction bases numbered 8, after V lost 4 bases and J lost 3 bases. The CDR3 bases are TGTGCCAGCAGCCCAAGCACAGGGGTAACAGATACGCAGTATTTT. It specifies CASSPSTGVTDTQYF.

The chain recombines TRBV2 with TRBJ2-3; TRBD2 aligns across 11 bases. The CDR3 runs to 18 residues. Germline-derived CDR1 and CDR2 are SNHLY and FYNNEI. Germline trimming cut 5 bases from V and 1 base from J; bases unmatched to any gene: 11. This CDR3 reads CASSPQASGRKGTDTQYF. Written as DNA, the CDR3 is TGTGCCAGCAGTCCCCAGGCTAGCGGGAGGAAGGGCACAGATACGCAGTATTTT.

The gene calls are TRBV11-2 and TRBJ2-3; TRBD1 might be the D (5 bases). The V end lost 3 bases, the J end lost 4 bases, and 8 bases lay between the germline ends. This CDR3 comprises 13 residues. CDR1 and CDR2 (germline): SGHAT, FQNNGV. CDR3 sequence (DNA): TGTGCCAGCAGCTTCCCAGGGTCAGATACGCAGTATTTT. It is translated as CASSFPGSDTQYF.

V usage is TRBV19 and J usage is TRBJ2-2; a possible D gene is TRBD1 (6 bases). This CDR3 comprises 13 residues. Germline V gives CDR1 LNHDA, CDR2 SQIVND (reference sequence). The V and J ends lost 2 bases and 6 bases respectively, with 7 bases between them. CDR3 DNA sequence: TGTGCCAGTAGTATACAGGGGCCCGGGGAGCTGTTTTTT. It yields the protein CASSIQGPGELFF.

J is TRBJ2-3 and V is TRBV10-2; TRBD2 aligns across 8 bases. Germline values: CDR1 WSHSY, CDR2 SAAADI. The junction had 5 bases not matched to a gene; V was cut back by 8 bases and J by 4 bases. The CDR3 has 13 amino acids. The CDR3 region is CASSAGASDTQYF. DNA for the CDR3: TGCGCCAGCTCAGCGGGAGCGTCAGATACGCAGTATTTT.

The chain recombines TRBV5-1 with TRBJ1-4; D is unclear. This CDR3 spans 15 amino acids. V was clipped by 7 bases and J by 1 base, with 14 bases between them. From germline, CDR1 is SGHRS and CDR2 YFSETQ. The chain's CDR3 is CASATLEGTNEKLFF. Here the CDR3 DNA reads TGCGCCAGCGCCACTCTGGAGGGAACTAATGAAAAACTGTTTTTT.

The genes are TRBV5-6 and TRBJ2-5; TRBD1 is a possible D gene (6 bases). Per germline, CDR1 SGHDT and CDR2 YYEEEE. Trimming removed 4 bases at V and 5 bases at J, with 18 bases between. This CDR3 contains 15 residues. CDR3 region: CASSHNTGSDETQYF. The CDR3 nucleotides read TGTGCCAGCAGCCACAACACAGGGTCCGATGAGACCCAGTACTTC.

This rearrangement joins TRBV4-1 to TRBJ2-7; TRBD1 agrees at 9 bases. The germline V gene encodes CDR1 MGHRA and CDR2 YSYEKL. With V trimmed by 3 bases and J by 2 bases, 14 bases remained unmatched. The CDR3 has 18 amino acids. CDR3 DNA sequence: TGCGCCAGCAGCCACCGGACCAGTGACAGGGGGGTTCCCTACGAGCAGTACTTC. Residues: CASSHRTSDRGVPYEQYF.

This rearrangement joins TRBV19 to TRBJ2-7; unclear D gene. The CDR3 loop spans 13 amino acids. Germline values: CDR1 LNHDA, CDR2 SQIVND (reference sequence). V was pared by 4 bases and J by 6 bases, with 13 bases between. The CDR3 DNA reads TGTGCCAGTAGTACCCAACGTAGCCCCGAGCAGTACTTC. Translating it yields CASSTQRSPEQYF. The entire variable domain, with the rest obtained from reference TRBV19 and TRBJ2-7, is as follows: DGGITQSPKYLFRKEGQNVTLSCEQNLNHDAMYWYRQDPGQGLRLIYYSQIVNDFQKGDIAEGYSVSREKKESFPLTVTSAQKNPTAFYLCASSTQRSPEQYFGPGTRLTVT.

This chain links TRBV5-1 with TRBJ2-7, with 7 bases lining up with TRBD2. The CDR3 spans 15 residues. V gave up 0 bases and J gave up 2 bases; unmatched junction bases: 5. Germline lookup yields CDR1 SGHRS and CDR2 YFSETQ. CDR3 amino acids: CASSLGLASAYEQYF. DNA for the CDR3: TGCGCCAGCAGCTTGGGACTAGCTAGCGCCTACGAGCAGTACTTC. The full variable domain, rest sourced from reference TRBV5-1 and TRBJ2-7, is KAGVTQTPRYLIKTRGQQVTLSCSPISGHRSVSWYQQTPGQGLQFLFEYFSETQRNKGNFPGRFSGRQFSNSRSEMNVSTLELGDSALYLCASSLGLASAYEQYFGPGTRLTVT.

The V gene is TRBV2, the J gene TRBJ2-7, with 8 bases that match TRBD1. This CDR3 spans 15 amino acids. The V and J ends lost 6 bases and 4 bases, in that order; junction bases with no gene match: 11. Germline assignment: CDR1 SNHLY and CDR2 FYNNEI. The CDR3 is CASRGEQGARYEQYF. As DNA, the CDR3 is TGTGCCAGCAGGGGAGAGCAGGGGGCGCGATACGAGCAGTACTTC.

This clone was seen once. J is TRBJ2-3 and V is TRBV5-4; D possibly corresponds to TRBD2 (5 bases). Trimming left V 4 bases short and J 2 bases short, with 11 bases between. The CDR3 is 14 amino acids. CDR1 and CDR2 from the germline V gene are SGHNT and YYREEE (reference sequence). This chain's CDR3 is CASSTRLSTDTQYF. In nucleotides, the CDR3 is TGTGCCAGCAGCACCCGACTATCCACAGATACGCAGTATTTT.